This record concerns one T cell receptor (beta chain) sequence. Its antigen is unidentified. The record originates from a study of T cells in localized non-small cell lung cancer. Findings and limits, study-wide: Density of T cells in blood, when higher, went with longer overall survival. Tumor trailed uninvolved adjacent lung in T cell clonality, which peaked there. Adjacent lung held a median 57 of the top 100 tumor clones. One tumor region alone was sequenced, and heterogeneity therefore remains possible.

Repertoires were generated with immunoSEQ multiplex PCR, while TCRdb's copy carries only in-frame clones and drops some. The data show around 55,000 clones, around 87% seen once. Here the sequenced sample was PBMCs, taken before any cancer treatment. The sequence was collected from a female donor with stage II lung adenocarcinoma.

The CDR3 sequence: CASSQVLNEQFF. Written as DNA, the CDR3 is TGCGCCAGCAGCCAAGTCCTAAATGAGCAGTTCTTC. The chain couples TRBV4-1 to TRBJ2-1; D is uncertain. The length of the CDR3 is 12 residues. Trimming shortened V by 1 base and J by 7 bases, and 5 bases separated the two germline ends. CDR1 is MGHRA, CDR2 YSYEKL, per germline.